Below, 13 T cell receptor beta chains from the same sample are listed, as sequenced in a study of blood T cell repertoires in COVID-19 (dated by TCRdb to the early 2020s). Receptor libraries were prepared by the immunoSEQ multiplex PCR assay. The table comes from immuneACCESS by way of TCRdb, which keeps in-frame sequences with V and J called. Part of the clones is missing from these tables; in studies checked, under half for an unresolved V gene and the rest for unknown reasons. Recorded for this sample are approximately 110,000 clones; roughly 85% of them occurred a single time. The ten biggest clones cover 2.1% of the sample. Sequencing was done on a sample of peripheral blood. Receptors were obtained from a human donor in a cohort sampled during active COVID-19.

This clone was counted a few times. J is TRBJ2-1 and V is TRBV7-9; 11 positions match TRBD2. The CDR3 covers 15 residues. The germline gives CDR1 SEHNR, CDR2 FQNEAQ (reference sequence). V lost 5 bases and J lost 4; bases outside the gene matches: 4. The CDR3 protein is CASSDPSGRYNEQFF. The CDR3 DNA sequence: TGTGCCAGCAGCGATCCTAGCGGGAGGTACAATGAGCAGTTCTTC.

The chain joins TRBV29-1 to TRBJ2-2; perhaps TRBD2 as D (6 bases). The V gene lost 4 bases and the J gene lost 7 bases, with 16 bases spanning the gap. Germline V CDR1 and CDR2: SQVTM, ANQGSEA. The CDR3 contains 14 residues. The CDR3: CSVVPGAVGGELFF. The CDR3 coding sequence is TGCAGCGTTGTCCCGGGAGCCGTGGGCGGGGAGCTGTTTTTT.

J is TRBJ2-7 and V is TRBV3-1 (or the pseudogene TRBV3-2); TRBD2 agrees at 10 bases. The CDR3 loop spans 15 amino acids. V lost 1 base, J lost 5 bases, and 5 bases stayed unmatched. Germline V CDR1 and CDR2: LGHDT, YNNKEL (reference sequence). CDR3 DNA: TGTGCCAGCAGCCAAGGATCTAGCGGGGGAAACGAGCAGTACTTC. It yields the protein CASSQGSSGGNEQYF.

The chain has TRBV19 and TRBJ1-5; perhaps TRBD1 as D (6 bases). The CDR3 has 18 amino acids. CDR1 is LNHDA, CDR2 SQIVND, per germline (reference sequence). V was cut by 3 bases and J by 0 bases, with 18 bases left in between. For the CDR3, the DNA is TGTGCCAGTAGTATTAATGACAGGAAACTTTATAGCAATCAGCCCCAGCATTTT. This translates into CASSINDRKLYSNQPQHF.

The chain links TRBV5-5 to TRBJ1-2; 7 nucleotides line up with TRBD1. After removal of 1 base from V and 6 bases from J, the junction contained 6 bases not matched to a gene. The CDR3 has 14 amino acids. Germline V lookup: CDR1 SGHKS, CDR2 YYEKEE (reference sequence). The CDR3 loop reads CASSLSQGEDGYTF. Here the CDR3 DNA reads TGTGCCAGCAGCTTGAGTCAGGGGGAAGATGGCTACACCTTC.

The V call is TRBV2, the J call TRBJ2-3; D is unclear. V was shortened by 6 bases and J by 4 bases, with 17 bases between the two germline ends. The CDR3 runs 15 residues. In germline, CDR1 is SNHLY, CDR2 FYNNEI. CDR3 DNA: TGTGCCAGCAGACCGCTCGGCGGCTCGGCAGATACGCAGTATTTT. This sequence encodes CASRPLGGSADTQYF.

This clone came up once. The rearrangement links TRBV11-1 to TRBJ2-5, with 9 bases aligning to TRBD1. The CDR3 loop spans 14 amino acids. CDR1 SGHAT and CDR2 FQDESV come from the germline V gene (reference sequence). The V segment lost 2 bases and the J segment 4 bases; nucleotides outside the gene matches: 2. The CDR3 loop is CASSLTGGGETQYF. DNA for the CDR3: TGTGCCAGCAGCTTAACAGGGGGCGGAGAGACCCAGTACTTC.

A word on this clone: The sample holds other DNA sequences that translate to the same CDR3. The chain employs TRBV4-2 and TRBJ2-7; tentatively, D is TRBD2 (7 bases). Germline CDR1 reads LGHNA; CDR2 reads YNFKEQ. Trimming took 1 base from V and 4 from J, leaving 17 bases between them. The length of the CDR3 is 16 residues. The CDR3 loop reads CASSQGGGATRYEQYF. Written as DNA, the CDR3 is TGTGCCAGCAGCCAAGGTGGGGGGGCCACACGGTACGAGCAGTACTTC.

This chain joins TRBV28 and TRBJ2-3; 11 positions agree with TRBD2. V shed 4 bases and J 3 bases; nucleotides not matched to a gene: 9. Germline lookup yields CDR1 MDHEN and CDR2 SYDVKM. The CDR3 covers 17 residues. The CDR3 nucleotides read TGTGCCAGCAGTTCTCCTAGCGGGAGGTCTAAAACAGATACGCAGTATTTT. Translation: CASSSPSGRSKTDTQYF. The variable domain in full, with the rest retrieved from reference TRBV28 and TRBJ2-3, is DVKVTQSSRYLVKRTGEKVFLECVQDMDHENMFWYRQDPGLGLRLIYFSYDVKMKEKGDIPEGYSVSREKKERFSLILESASTNQTSMYLCASSSPSGRSKTDTQYFGPGTRLTVL.

The chain combines TRBV9 with TRBJ1-3, with no clear D. The germline V gene encodes CDR1 SGDLS and CDR2 YYNGEE. There are 14 residues in the CDR3. V was cut by 0 bases and J by 2 bases, with 6 bases left in between. CDR3 amino acids: CASSVGSAGNTIYF. The CDR3 nucleotides are TGTGCCAGCAGCGTAGGATCGGCTGGAAACACCATATATTTT.

A single count supports this clone. The chain links TRBV18 to TRBJ1-1, with 10 bases matching TRBD1. The CDR3 consists of 14 residues. Trimming removed 8 bases from V and 5 bases from J; junction bases left unmatched: 8. The germline V gene has CDR1 KGHSH and CDR2 LQKENI. The CDR3 reads CASVERQGATEAFF. Here the CDR3 DNA reads TGTGCCAGCGTCGAGCGACAGGGGGCAACTGAAGCTTTCTTT.

The chain uses TRBV10-3 and TRBJ2-7, with a possible D match to TRBD1 (6 bases). Germline V gene sequence: CDR1 ENHRY, CDR2 SYGVKD. The CDR3 consists of 13 residues. Between the trimmed V and J ends, which lost 8 bases and 2 bases, there was a span of 13 bases. CDR3 region: CAIGDTQTYEQYF. DNA of the CDR3: TGTGCCATCGGGGACACCCAGACCTACGAGCAGTACTTC.

The chain carries TRBV18 and TRBJ2-7; a weak D match, TRBD1 (5 bases). The V gene's germline CDR1 is KGHSH and CDR2 LQKENI. The CDR3 loop spans 14 amino acids. The V gene lost 0 bases and the J gene lost 2 bases, with 8 bases spanning the gap. CDR3 nucleotides: TGTGCCAGCTCACCACCGCCAGGGACCTACGAGCAGTACTTC. Encoded protein: CASSPPPGTYEQYF.